The present T cell receptor beta chain was sequenced within a study of blood T cell repertoires in COVID-19. Study as a whole: The cDNA or gDNA used as material had been derived from T cells, B-cell-depleted T cells, or PBMCs.

Germline V CDR1 and CDR2: MDHEN, SYDVKM. Trimming removed 8 bases from V and 8 bases from J, with 16 bases in between. CDR3 length equals 14 residues. This table comes from immunoSEQ multiplex PCR, and its TCRdb copy is limited to in-frame clones, with some not included. The table shows about 190,000 clones, with 70% to 90% occurring only once. Sequencing was carried out using peripheral blood. The V and J genes are TRBV28 and TRBJ1-6; D not resolved. The receptor was isolated from a man aged 25 to 40 with acute or convalescent COVID-19. The CDR3 spells CASREPYLDSPLHF. The CDR3 region has the DNA TGTGCCAGCCGCGAGCCTTATTTGGATTCACCCCTCCACTTT.